In this sample, the clone carrying this T cell receptor (beta chain) turned up a few times. Its antigen is not identified. The data were taken from a study of response to subunit inactivated influenza vaccine. TCRdb recomputed calls from the RT-PCR reads with MiXCR, one row per CDR3 protein. The table includes about 650,000 distinct CDR3 sequences, about 15% detected once. Broader study findings: That few new T cells are recruited by each seasonal influenza vaccination was the authors' suggestion.

The CDR3 is made up of 15 amino acids. V lost 5 bases to trimming and J lost 5 bases; unmatched junction nucleotides: 12. Germline V gene data show CDR1 as MDHEN and CDR2 as SYDVKM. This TCR was sampled from a man in his fifties or sixties who received an inactivated influenza vaccine. V gene TRBV28 combines with J gene TRBJ2-7; TRBD1 agrees at 7 bases. This specimen was PBMCs from blood, taken less than 15 days before vaccination. CDR3 residues: CASSALPTGSHEQYF. The CDR3 DNA reads TGTGCCAGCAGTGCCCTCCCGACAGGGAGCCACGAGCAGTACTTC.